These 19 T cell receptor beta chains share one sample of origin, sequenced in a study of T cells in localized non-small cell lung cancer. Sequencing was performed with immunoSEQ multiplex PCR; in TCRdb, only in-frame clones are kept and a portion is missing. The data show about 62,000 clones, 75% to 85% seen once. Source: PBMCs, taken before any cancer treatment. These receptors came from a man aged 40 to 75 with stage II lung adenocarcinoma.

A few counts support this clone. The rearrangement uses TRBV29-1 and TRBJ2-1; D not resolved. The germline V gene has CDR1 SQVTM and CDR2 ANQGSEA. Trimming cost V 7 bases and J 4 bases, with 11 bases left between them. The CDR3 contains 12 residues. The CDR3, as DNA: TGCAGCGCCTCCCCAATGTACAATGAGCAGTTCTTC. Its protein is CSASPMYNEQFF.

This sequence joins TRBV5-1 and TRBJ1-1, with D perhaps TRBD1 (6 bases). Germline CDR1 is SGHRS and CDR2 is YFSETQ. Between the trimmed V and J ends, which lost 4 bases and 4 bases, there was a span of 26 bases. The CDR3 contains 18 residues. The CDR3 sequence is CASSSRGAPPPRGTEAFF. Here the CDR3 DNA reads TGCGCCAGCAGCAGCAGGGGCGCACCTCCCCCCCGAGGCACTGAAGCTTTCTTT.

The chain uses TRBV18 and TRBJ1-1; D remains ambiguous. CDR1 is KGHSH, CDR2 LQKENI, per germline. Deletions cut 2 bases from V and 5 bases from J, with 9 bases between. The CDR3 consists of 13 residues. This CDR3 reads CASSPSGGTEAFF. CDR3 nucleotides: TGTGCCAGCTCACCATCCGGTGGGACTGAAGCTTTCTTT.

This chain joins TRBV7-8 and TRBJ2-7, with 8 bases identical to TRBD2. CDR3 length equals 17 residues. The V and J ends lost 7 bases and 1 base, in that order; junction bases with no gene match: 15. Per the germline V gene, CDR1 is SGHVS and CDR2 is FQNEAQ. CDR3 residues: CASTPKSGGFMSYEQYF. As DNA, the CDR3 is TGTGCCAGCACCCCGAAGAGCGGGGGTTTTATGTCCTACGAGCAGTACTTC.

V gene TRBV19 combines with J gene TRBJ2-7; D is ambiguous. Between the trimmed V and J ends, which lost 2 bases and 5 bases, there was a span of 16 bases. The CDR3 runs to 15 residues. Germline lookup yields CDR1 LNHDA and CDR2 SQIVND (reference sequence). As DNA, the CDR3 is TGTGCCAGTAGTATAATTGCGGACGTCCGCCACGAGCAGTACTTC. Protein product: CASSIIADVRHEQYF.

V usage is TRBV2 and J usage is TRBJ1-2, with TRBD1 as a possible D gene (6 bases). This CDR3 comprises 14 residues. Germline V gene lookup returns CDR1 SNHLY and CDR2 FYNNEI. V was shortened by 7 bases and J by 3 bases, with 15 bases between the two germline ends. CDR3 amino acids: CASKTGIEDYGYTF. CDR3 sequence (DNA): TGTGCCAGCAAAACAGGGATTGAGGACTATGGCTACACCTTC.

The V call is TRBV5-1, the J call TRBJ2-1; 9 nucleotides line up with TRBD2. The CDR3 loop spans 16 amino acids. CDR1 is SGHRS and CDR2 is YFSETQ in the germline V gene. V gave up 3 bases and J gave up 1 base; unmatched junction bases: 5. As DNA, the CDR3 is TGCGCCAGCAGCTCCCCTAGCGGGACTTCCTACAATGAGCAGTTCTTC. It is translated as CASSSPSGTSYNEQFF.

The chain has TRBV7-2 and TRBJ2-1; D possibly matches TRBD1 or TRBD2 (6 bases each). This CDR3 region has 14 residues. Trimming stripped 7 bases from V and 5 bases from J, with 15 bases between. Germline CDR1 reads SGHTA; CDR2 reads FQGNSA. DNA of the CDR3: TGTGCCAGCACTCCGGGGGCGGCTAACAATGAGCAGTTCTTC. Its protein product is CASTPGAANNEQFF.

The chain uses TRBV9 and TRBJ1-5; 7 bases agree with TRBD1. Germline-derived CDR1 and CDR2 are SGDLS and YYNGEE. V shed 0 bases and J 0 bases; nucleotides not matched to a gene: 0. CDR3 length equals 15 residues. In DNA form, the CDR3 reads TGTGCCAGCAGCGTAGGACAGGGTAGCAATCAGCCCCAGCATTTT. Its translation is CASSVGQGSNQPQHF. Together with reference TRBV9 and TRBJ1-5, the CDR3 gives the full variable domain: DSGVTQTPKHLITATGQRVTLRCSPRSGDLSVYWYQQSLDQGLQFLIQYYNGEERAKGNILERFSAQQFPDLHSELNLSSLELGDSALYFCASSVGQGSNQPQHFGDGTRLSIL.

The J gene is TRBJ1-2, the V gene TRBV15; D is ambiguous. V lost 0 bases and J 3 bases, leaving 14 bases between the germline ends. This CDR3 has 16 amino acids. Looked up from germline, CDR1 is LNHNV and CDR2 is YYDKDF (reference sequence). The chain's CDR3 is CATSRDVIGQDYGYTF. The DNA of the CDR3 is TGTGCCACCAGCAGAGATGTAATTGGGCAGGACTATGGCTACACCTTC.

The sample holds many counts of this clone. V usage is TRBV6-5 and J usage is TRBJ2-2, with D possibly matching TRBD2 (6 bases). This CDR3 region has 14 residues. V was pared by 5 bases and J by 1 base, with 8 bases between. The germline V gene has CDR1 MNHEY and CDR2 SVGAGI. CDR3 sequence reads: CASSTSWNTGELFF. CDR3 bases: TGTGCCAGCAGTACTAGCTGGAACACCGGGGAGCTGTTTTTT.

The gene calls are TRBV5-4 and TRBJ1-2, with 9 bases lining up with TRBD1. CDR1 and CDR2 (germline): SGHNT, YYREEE (reference sequence). V shed 1 base, J shed 2 bases, and the junction held 9 bases outside the gene matches. This CDR3 is 17 amino acids long. The CDR3 sequence is CASSLTGGRSKNYGYTF. The DNA for the CDR3 is TGTGCCAGCAGCTTGACAGGGGGCAGGAGTAAGAACTATGGCTACACCTTC.

This sequence joins TRBV29-1 and TRBJ2-7, with D maybe TRBD1 (5 bases). Trimming left V 7 bases short and J 3 bases short, with 16 bases between. The CDR3 totals 13 residues. Per germline, CDR1 SQVTM and CDR2 ANQGSEA. CDR3: CSARVPLYYEQYF. CDR3 nucleotide sequence: TGCAGCGCCAGGGTCCCCCTGTACTACGAGCAGTACTTC.

This clone is a singleton in its sample. This chain links TRBV30 with TRBJ2-7; 9 positions match TRBD1. This CDR3 has 15 amino acids. The J segment lost 6 bases and the V segment lost 3 bases, leaving 12 bases of the junction unmatched. CDR1 is GTSNPN, CDR2 SVGIG, per germline (reference sequence). The DNA for the CDR3 is TGTGCCTGGAGGCTGGGGGGACAGGGCTGGTCCGAGCAGTACTTC. Residues: CAWRLGGQGWSEQYF.

This clone appeared a few times. The chain links TRBV25-1 to TRBJ1-2, with a possible D match to TRBD1 (5 bases). Trimming cost V 8 bases and J 8 bases, with 12 bases left between them. Germline V gives CDR1 MGHDK, CDR2 SYGVNS. The CDR3 extends over 11 amino acids. Here the CDR3 reads CASAGLKGYTF. The CDR3 region has the DNA TGTGCCAGCGCGGGGCTTAAAGGCTACACCTTC.

There are a few counts of this clone. The V and J genes are TRBV7-8 and TRBJ1-2; 8 bases fit TRBD1. The CDR3 length is 14 residues. In germline, CDR1 is SGHVS, CDR2 FQNEAQ. V was pared by 6 bases and J by 5 bases, with 8 bases of the junction left unmatched. CDR3 coding DNA: TGTGCCAGCAGTTCAGGGGGCGCGCGGTATGGCTACACCTTC. Its translation is CASSSGGARYGYTF.

This clone was picked up a small number of times. This rearrangement joins TRBV2 to TRBJ2-7; TRBD2 matches 7 bases. The CDR3 loop spans 14 amino acids. Germline loops: CDR1 SNHLY, CDR2 FYNNEI. The V segment lost 6 bases and the J segment 3 bases; nucleotides outside the gene matches: 8. The CDR3 region is CASRRSGLNYEQYF. CDR3 nucleotides: TGTGCCAGCAGACGTAGCGGGTTGAACTACGAGCAGTACTTC.

With regard to this clone: At one end the junction does not follow the germline gene, possibly because of a read error. The genes are TRBV7-7 and TRBJ2-2; 8 bases are a match to TRBD1. Germline V lookup: CDR1 SSHAT, CDR2 FNYEAQ (reference sequence). CDR3 length equals 15 residues. This CDR3 is CASSSAGQGTGELFF. The CDR3 coding sequence is TGTGCTAGCAGCTCGGCCGGACAGGGTACCGGGGAGCTGTTTTTT.

This clone was recorded a few times. V usage is TRBV11-3 and J usage is TRBJ1-1; D not resolved. CDR1 and CDR2 from the germline V gene are SGHNT and YENEEA. The germline V and J ends were trimmed by 5 bases and 0 bases, with 7 bases remaining between them. There are 13 residues in the CDR3. CDR3 protein: CASSPRLNTEAFF. The DNA of the CDR3 is TGTGCCAGCAGCCCCCGATTGAACACTGAAGCTTTCTTT.